The entry below describes one T cell receptor beta chain. TCRdb's copy holds only in-frame clones and misses some; the assay was immunoSEQ multiplex PCR. The sample has about 150,000 clones, approximately 80% seen once; the top ten hold around 5%. Cohorts were determined from participant-reported clinical history. Trimming left V 4 bases short and J 5 bases short, with 10 bases between. The CDR3 has 13 residues. Germline CDR1 is LNHDA and CDR2 is SQIVND (reference sequence). The data are from a study of blood T cell repertoires in COVID-19. About the research overall: Some COVID-19 samples were acute and others convalescent; all came from the United States, Italy and Spain. Nucleic acid was either cDNA or gDNA, and it came from T cells, B-cell-depleted T cells, or PBMCs.

This TCR derives from a man between 70 and 80 years old who had been exposed to COVID-19. The chain carries TRBV19 and TRBJ2-3; possible D gene TRBD1, 6 bases. Source material: PBMCs or T cells enriched from blood (not recorded which). In nucleotides, the CDR3 is TGTGCCAGTAGTAACAGGGCGGGAGATACGCAGTATTTT. It is translated as CASSNRAGDTQYF.